This T cell receptor beta chain was observed in a study of T-cell reconstitution after alpha-beta-depleted transplantation in children. Study-wide findings and caveats: Counts and diversity of T cells one year after transplant came mostly from newly produced T cells. The high TCRbeta diversity at day 60 in some patients came from surviving recipient T cells and thymic progenitors. Reportedly, alpha-beta T cells present about two months post-transplant originated from several hundred expanded clones of graft origin.

During its preparation, the TCRbeta library received unique molecular identifiers. TCRdb analysed the PCR reads with MiXCR anew, one entry per CDR3 protein. The sample has 120,000 or so distinct CDR3 sequences; about 23% are singletons. Between the trimmed V and J ends, which lost 7 bases and 4 bases, there was a span of 23 bases. The germline gives CDR1 SQVTM, CDR2 ANQGSEA. CDR3 size: 15 residues. This clonotype was observed many times. Its antigen remains unknown. This sequence joins TRBV29-1 and TRBJ2-7; TRBD2 might be the D (5 bases). The sequence came from a male patient between 2 and 10 years old who had a stem cell transplant for chronic granulomatous disease, so the T cells may come from the graft donor. The sample was PBMCs, mostly from graft donor cells, taken 180 days after TCRalphabeta/CD19-depleted stem cell transplant. DNA for the CDR3: TGCAGCGGCCCTGGGAGTGGCGAGGAGAAGTACGAGCAGTACTTC. Translation: CSGPGSGEEKYEQYF.